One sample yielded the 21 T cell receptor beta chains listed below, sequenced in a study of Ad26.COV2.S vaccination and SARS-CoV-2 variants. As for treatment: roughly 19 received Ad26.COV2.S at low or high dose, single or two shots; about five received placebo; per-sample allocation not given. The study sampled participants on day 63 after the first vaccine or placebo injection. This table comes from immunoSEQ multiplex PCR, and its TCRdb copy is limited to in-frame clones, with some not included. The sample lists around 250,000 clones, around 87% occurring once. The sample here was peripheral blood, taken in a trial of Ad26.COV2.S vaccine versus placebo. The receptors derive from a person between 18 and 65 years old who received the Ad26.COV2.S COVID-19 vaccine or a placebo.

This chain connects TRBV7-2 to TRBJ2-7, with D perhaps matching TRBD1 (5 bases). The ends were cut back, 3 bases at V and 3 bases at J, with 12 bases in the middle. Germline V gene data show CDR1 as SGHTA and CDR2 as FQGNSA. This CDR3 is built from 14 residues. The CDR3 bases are TGTGCCAGCAGCTTTGAAGGGGTCGTCTACGAGCAGTACTTC. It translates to CASSFEGVVYEQYF.

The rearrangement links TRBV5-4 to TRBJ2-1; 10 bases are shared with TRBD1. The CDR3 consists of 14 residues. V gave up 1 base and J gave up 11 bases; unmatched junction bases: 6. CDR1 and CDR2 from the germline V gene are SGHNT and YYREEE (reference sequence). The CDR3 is CASSLPGTGDQQFF. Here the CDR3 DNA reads TGTGCCAGCAGCTTGCCGGGGACAGGGGATCAGCAGTTCTTC.

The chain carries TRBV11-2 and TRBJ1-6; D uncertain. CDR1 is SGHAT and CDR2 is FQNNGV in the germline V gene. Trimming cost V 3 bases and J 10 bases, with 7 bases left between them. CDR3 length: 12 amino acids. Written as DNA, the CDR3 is TGTGCCAGCAGCTTGAACGGGTCACCCCTCCACTTT. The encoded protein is CASSLNGSPLHF.

CDR3 nucleotide sequence: TGTGCCACCAGTGATCCGGACAGGGGGAACACTGAAGCTTTCTTT. Translation gives CATSDPDRGNTEAFF. The V and J genes are TRBV24-1 and TRBJ1-1; 9 nucleotides align to TRBD1. Germline loops: CDR1 KGHDR, CDR2 SFDVKD. J lost 1 base, V lost 3 bases, and 2 bases had no gene match. The CDR3 contains 15 residues.

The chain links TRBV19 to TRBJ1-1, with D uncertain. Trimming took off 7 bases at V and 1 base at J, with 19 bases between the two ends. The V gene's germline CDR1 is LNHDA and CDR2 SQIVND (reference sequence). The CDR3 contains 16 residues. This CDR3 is CASTERLGPGNTEAFF. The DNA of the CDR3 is TGTGCCAGTACCGAAAGGTTAGGACCCGGGAACACTGAAGCTTTCTTT.

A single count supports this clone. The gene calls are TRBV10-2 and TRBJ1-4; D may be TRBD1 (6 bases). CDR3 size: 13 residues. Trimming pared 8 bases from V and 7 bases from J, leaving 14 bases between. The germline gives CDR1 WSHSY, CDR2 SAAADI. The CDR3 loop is CASWGGGSEKLFF. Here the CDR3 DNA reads TGCGCCAGCTGGGGAGGGGGAAGTGAAAAACTGTTTTTT.

The CDR3 protein is CASSSGLNYGYTF. The CDR3, as DNA: TGTGCCAGCTCCAGTGGACTTAACTATGGCTACACCTTC. The chain is built from TRBV12-3 or TRBV12-4 and TRBJ1-2; no definite D call. Trimming took off 8 bases at V and 1 base at J, with 11 bases between the two ends. This CDR3 comprises 13 residues.

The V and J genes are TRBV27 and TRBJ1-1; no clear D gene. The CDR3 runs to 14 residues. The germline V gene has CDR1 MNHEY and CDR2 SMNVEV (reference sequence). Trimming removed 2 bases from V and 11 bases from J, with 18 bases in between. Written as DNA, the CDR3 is TGTGCCAGCAGTTTAAGTGCCACAGCTCTCAAGGCTTTCTTT. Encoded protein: CASSLSATALKAFF.

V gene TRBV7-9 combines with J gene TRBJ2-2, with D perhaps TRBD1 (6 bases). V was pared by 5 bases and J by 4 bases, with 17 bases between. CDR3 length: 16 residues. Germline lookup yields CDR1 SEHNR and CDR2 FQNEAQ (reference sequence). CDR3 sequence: CASSPPTGLITGELFF. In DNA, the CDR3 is TGTGCCAGCAGCCCCCCAACAGGGTTGATCACCGGGGAGCTGTTTTTT.

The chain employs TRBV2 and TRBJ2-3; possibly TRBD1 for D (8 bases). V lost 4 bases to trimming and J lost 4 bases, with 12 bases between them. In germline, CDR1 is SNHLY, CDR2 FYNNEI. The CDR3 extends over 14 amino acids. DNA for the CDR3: TGTGCCAGCAGTGGACAGGGGAGGGCAGATACGCAGTATTTT. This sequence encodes CASSGQGRADTQYF.

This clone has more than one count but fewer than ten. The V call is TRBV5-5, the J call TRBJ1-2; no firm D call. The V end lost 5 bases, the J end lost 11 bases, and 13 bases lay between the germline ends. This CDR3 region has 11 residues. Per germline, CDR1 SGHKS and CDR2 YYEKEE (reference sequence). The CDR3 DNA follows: TGTGCCAGCAGGGGAGGATGGGAGTACACCTTC. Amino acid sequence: CASRGGWEYTF.

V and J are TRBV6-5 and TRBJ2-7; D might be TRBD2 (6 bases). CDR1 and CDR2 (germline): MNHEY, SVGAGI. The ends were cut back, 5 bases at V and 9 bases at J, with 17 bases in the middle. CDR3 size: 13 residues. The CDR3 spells CASSKPGSGAQYF. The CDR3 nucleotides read TGTGCCAGCAGTAAACCCGGGAGCGGCGCGCAGTACTTC.

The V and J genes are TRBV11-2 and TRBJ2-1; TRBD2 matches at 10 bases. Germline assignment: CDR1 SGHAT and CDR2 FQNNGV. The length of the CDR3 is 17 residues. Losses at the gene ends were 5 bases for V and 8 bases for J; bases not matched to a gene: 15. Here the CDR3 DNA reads TGTGCCAGCAGCCGTGAAGAAGCGGGAGGGCCAGGGGATGAGCAGTTCTTC. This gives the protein CASSREEAGGPGDEQFF.

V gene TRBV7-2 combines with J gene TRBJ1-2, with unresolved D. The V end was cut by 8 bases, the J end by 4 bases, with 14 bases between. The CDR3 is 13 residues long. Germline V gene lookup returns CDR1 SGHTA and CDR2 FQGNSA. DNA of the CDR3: TGTGCCAGCTCCCAGGAGGGTGGCTATGGCTACACCTTC. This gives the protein CASSQEGGYGYTF. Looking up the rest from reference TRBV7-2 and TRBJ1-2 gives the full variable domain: GAGVSQSPSNKVTEKGKDVELRCDPISGHTALYWYRQSLGQGLEFLIYFQGNSAPDKSGLPSDRFSAERTGGSVSTLTIQRTQQEDSAVYLCASSQEGGYGYTFGSGTRLTVV.

The CDR3 reads CASSFGNRGQYEQYF. The CDR3 nucleotides read TGTGCCAGCAGCTTCGGAAACAGGGGCCAATACGAGCAGTACTTC. The chain links TRBV7-6 to TRBJ2-7; 7 bases fit TRBD1. V shed 3 bases, J shed 4 bases, and the junction held 9 bases outside the gene matches. This CDR3 spans 15 amino acids. The germline V gene has CDR1 SGHVS and CDR2 FNYEAQ.

CDR3 in DNA: TGCGCCAGCAGCTTGGACAGGGGGCCGGGCCCAGAAGCTTTCTTT. Amino acids: CASSLDRGPGPEAFF. The chain combines TRBV5-1 with TRBJ1-1; 9 nucleotides agree with TRBD1. The CDR3 has 15 amino acids. Trimming at V came to 0 bases and at J to 8 bases, leaving 8 bases not matched to a gene. CDR1 is SGHRS, CDR2 YFSETQ, per germline.

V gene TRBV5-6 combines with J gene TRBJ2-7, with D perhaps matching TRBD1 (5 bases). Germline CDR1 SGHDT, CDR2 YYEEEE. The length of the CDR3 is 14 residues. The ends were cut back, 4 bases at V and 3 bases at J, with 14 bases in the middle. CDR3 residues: CASSLRQSYYEQYF. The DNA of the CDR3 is TGTGCCAGCAGCCTTCGACAGTCCTACTACGAGCAGTACTTC.

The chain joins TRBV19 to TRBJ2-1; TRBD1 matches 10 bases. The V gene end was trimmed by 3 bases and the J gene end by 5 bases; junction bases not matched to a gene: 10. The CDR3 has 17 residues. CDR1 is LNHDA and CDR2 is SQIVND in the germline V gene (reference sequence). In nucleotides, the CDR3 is TGTGCCAGTAGTATGGGACAGGGGACACCAAAGGACAATGAGCAGTTCTTC. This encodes CASSMGQGTPKDNEQFF.

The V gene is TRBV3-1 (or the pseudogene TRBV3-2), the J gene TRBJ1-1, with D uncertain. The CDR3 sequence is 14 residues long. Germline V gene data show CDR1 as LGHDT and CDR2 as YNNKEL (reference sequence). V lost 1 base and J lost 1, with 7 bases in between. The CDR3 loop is CASSQGEGNTEAFF. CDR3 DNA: TGTGCCAGCAGCCAAGGAGAAGGGAACACTGAAGCTTTCTTT.

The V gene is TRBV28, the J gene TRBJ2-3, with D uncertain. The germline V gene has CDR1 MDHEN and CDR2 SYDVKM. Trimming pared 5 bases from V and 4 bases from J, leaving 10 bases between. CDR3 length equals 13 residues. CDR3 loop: CASSLPEADTQYF. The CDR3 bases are TGTGCCAGCAGTCTCCCTGAAGCAGATACGCAGTATTTT.

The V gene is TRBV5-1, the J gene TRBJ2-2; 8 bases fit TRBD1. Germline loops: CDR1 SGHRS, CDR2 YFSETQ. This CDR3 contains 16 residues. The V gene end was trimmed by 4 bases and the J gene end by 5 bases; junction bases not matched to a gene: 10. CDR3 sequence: CASSPSTGGETGELFF. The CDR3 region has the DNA TGCGCCAGCAGCCCATCCACAGGGGGAGAGACCGGGGAGCTGTTTTTT.